The 13 T cell receptor beta chains reported below all come from one sample, sequenced in a study of CXCR3-negative and CXCR3-positive naive CD8 T cells. Preparation of TRB cDNA libraries relied on 5' RACE carrying UMI labels. TCRdb reanalyzed the 5' RACE reads, giving one entry per CDR3 protein sequence and no DNA. The table counts around 90,000 distinct CDR3 sequences; 0.9% to 1.2% lies in the top ten. The sequencing input was naive CXCR3- CD8+ T cells from blood. Indicated subset: CD45RO-CCR7+CD27+CD95- naive CD8+ T cells lacking CXCR3 (TNR3-). The receptors were gathered from a human donor in good health. Some clones in this sample may be carry-over from other donors' samples.

The chain is built from TRBV5-5 and TRBJ2-7. CDR1 is SGHKS and CDR2 is YYEKEE in the germline V gene (reference sequence). CDR3 length: 12 residues. The CDR3 is CASSLSRIEQYF.

CDR3 in amino acids: CSVEQGSSYNEQFF. The chain carries TRBV29-1 and TRBJ2-1; the TRBD1 assignment by TCRdb is unverifiable without DNA. Germline CDR1 reads SQVTM; CDR2 reads ANQGSEA. The CDR3 is 14 amino acids.

The chain employs TRBV3-1 and TRBJ2-1; no DNA is available, so the TRBD1 call from TCRdb remains unchecked. Germline V gives CDR1 LGHDT, CDR2 YNNKEL (reference sequence). The CDR3 has 15 amino acids. The CDR3: CASSQDLRERDEQFF.

The genes are TRBV29-1 and TRBJ2-3. Germline assignment: CDR1 SQVTM and CDR2 ANQGSEA. This CDR3 contains 12 residues. The CDR3 loop is CSVADFTDTQYF.

The V and J genes are TRBV27 and TRBJ2-3; TCRdb's D call of TRBD1 is untestable without DNA. Per the germline V gene, CDR1 is MNHEY and CDR2 is SMNVEV (reference sequence). The CDR3 consists of 12 residues. The CDR3 loop is CASSFWGQGQYF.

The V gene is TRBV18, the J gene TRBJ2-5; TCRdb indicates TRBD2, and absent DNA this call remains unverified. The CDR3 sequence is 16 residues long. The V gene's germline CDR1 is KGHSH and CDR2 LQKENI. CDR3 amino acids: CASSPLLAEIQETQYF.

V and J are TRBV12-3 or TRBV12-4 and TRBJ2-1; TCRdb calls TRBD2, which cannot be checked without DNA. The CDR3 is made up of 16 amino acids. CDR3 region: CATDNFSGSSYNEQFF.

This CDR3 is CASRAGESFPYNEQFF. The chain combines TRBV6-6 with TRBJ2-1; TCRdb's assignment of TRBD2 cannot be checked, as there is no DNA. The CDR3 consists of 16 residues. Germline values: CDR1 MNHNY, CDR2 SVGAGI (reference sequence).

The chain employs TRBV29-1 and TRBJ2-3; absent DNA, TCRdb's TRBD1 call cannot be checked. The CDR3 is 14 residues long. Germline V CDR1 and CDR2: SQVTM, ANQGSEA. The chain's CDR3 is CSGDLGQGIDTQYF.

The chain links TRBV5-1 to TRBJ1-2; TCRdb lists TRBD1, though no DNA is available to test this call. The CDR3 consists of 12 residues. Germline loops: CDR1 SGHRS, CDR2 YFSETQ. CDR3 in amino acids: CASSFGADGYTF.

The chain combines TRBV29-1 with TRBJ2-5; there is no DNA to check the TCRdb D call of TRBD1. The CDR3 runs 14 residues. In germline, CDR1 is SQVTM, CDR2 ANQGSEA. The CDR3 sequence: CSVLEPGQEETQYF.

The rearrangement uses TRBV15 and TRBJ2-1; TCRdb reports TRBD1, a call that lacks DNA to check it against. The CDR3 consists of 18 residues. The germline CDR1 and CDR2 sequences are LNHNV and YYDKDF (reference sequence). CDR3 sequence: CATSRGHPTGAVHNEQFF.

CDR3 sequence reads: CSVEPPNTEAFF. The chain uses TRBV29-1 and TRBJ1-1; TCRdb lists TRBD1, though no DNA is available to test this call. The germline CDR1 and CDR2 sequences are SQVTM and ANQGSEA. CDR3 size: 12 residues.